This record concerns one T cell receptor beta chain sequence. This specimen includes other DNA sequences encoding the same CDR3. Only in-frame clones appear in the TCRdb table, and some are missing; sequencing was by immunoSEQ multiplex PCR. The data show 280,000 or so clones, 75% to 90% seen once. What the recovered Cohort 3 donors had was two negative PCRs, clearance, or symptom resolution. V shed 1 base, J shed 4 bases, and the junction held 1 base outside the gene matches. The length of the CDR3 is 12 residues. CDR1 SQVTM and CDR2 ANQGSEA come from the germline V gene. This entry belongs to a study of blood T cell repertoires in COVID-19.

Specimen: PBMCs or T cells enriched from blood (not recorded which). The sequence derives from a man in his thirties or forties who had recovered from COVID-19. The gene calls are TRBV29-1 and TRBJ2-7; 7 bases are shared with TRBD2. CDR3 sequence: CSVEGGGYEQYF. The CDR3 nucleotides are TGCAGCGTTGAAGGGGGGGGTTACGAGCAGTACTTC.